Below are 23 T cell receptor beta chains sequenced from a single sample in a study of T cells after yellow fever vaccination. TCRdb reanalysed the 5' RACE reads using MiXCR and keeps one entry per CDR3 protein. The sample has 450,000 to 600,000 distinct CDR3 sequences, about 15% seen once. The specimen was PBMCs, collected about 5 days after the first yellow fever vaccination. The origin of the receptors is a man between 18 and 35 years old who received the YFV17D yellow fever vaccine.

The CDR3, as DNA: TGTGCCAGCAGGGACAGGGGGATCCATGGCTACACCTTC. This sequence encodes CASRDRGIHGYTF. The chain uses TRBV28 and TRBJ1-2, with 10 bases fitting TRBD1. V shed 6 bases, J shed 6 bases, and the junction held 4 bases outside the gene matches. The CDR3 loop spans 13 amino acids. Germline CDR1 MDHEN, CDR2 SYDVKM.

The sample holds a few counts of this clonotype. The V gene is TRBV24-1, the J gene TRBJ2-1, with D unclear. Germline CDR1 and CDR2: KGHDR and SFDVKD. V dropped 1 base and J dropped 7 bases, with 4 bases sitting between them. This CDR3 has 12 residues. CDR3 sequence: CATSDFRNEQFF. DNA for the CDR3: TGTGCCACCAGTGATTTCCGGAATGAGCAGTTCTTC.

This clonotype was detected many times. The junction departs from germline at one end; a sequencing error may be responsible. Written as DNA, the CDR3 is TGTGCCAGCAGCTCGATATCCTCCGAGCAGTACTTC. This translates into CASSSISSEQYF. This rearrangement joins TRBV7-2 to TRBJ2-7; D remains ambiguous. Germline V gene data show CDR1 as SGHTA and CDR2 as FQGNSA. The CDR3 contains 12 residues. The full variable domain, rest sourced from reference TRBV7-2 and TRBJ2-7, is GAGVSQSPSNKVTEKGKDVELRCDPISGHTALYWYRQSLGQGLEFLIYFQGNSAPDKSGLPSDRFSAERTGGSVSTLTIQRTQQEDSAVYLCASSSISSEQYFGPGTRLTVT.

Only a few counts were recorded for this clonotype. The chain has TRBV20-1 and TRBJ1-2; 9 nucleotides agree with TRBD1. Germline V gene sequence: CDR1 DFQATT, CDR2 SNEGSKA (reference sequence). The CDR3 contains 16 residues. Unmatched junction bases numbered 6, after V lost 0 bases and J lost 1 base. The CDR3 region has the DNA TGCAGTGCTAGAGATATTGGGACAGGGATTAACTATGGCTACACCTTC. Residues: CSARDIGTGINYGYTF.

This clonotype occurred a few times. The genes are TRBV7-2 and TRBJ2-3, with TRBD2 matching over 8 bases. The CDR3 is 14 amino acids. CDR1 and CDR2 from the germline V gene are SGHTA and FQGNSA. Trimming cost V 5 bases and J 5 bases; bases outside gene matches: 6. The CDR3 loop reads CASSPTSEGDTQYF. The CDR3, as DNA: TGTGCCAGCAGCCCGACTAGCGAGGGAGATACGCAGTATTTT.

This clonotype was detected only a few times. The CDR3 DNA is TGCGCCAGCAGCTTGCTTATCTCCGGGATGATTGGCCCTGACGGCTACACCTTC. Translating gives CASSLLISGMIGPDGYTF. This rearrangement joins TRBV5-1 to TRBJ1-2; D is uncertain. Germline CDR1 and CDR2: SGHRS and YFSETQ. The CDR3 consists of 18 residues. V lost 1 base, J lost 8 bases, and 27 bases lay in between. The variable domain in full, with the rest retrieved from reference TRBV5-1 and TRBJ1-2, is KAGVTQTPRYLIKTRGQQVTLSCSPISGHRSVSWYQQTPGQGLQFLFEYFSETQRNKGNFPGRFSGRQFSNSRSEMNVSTLELGDSALYLCASSLLISGMIGPDGYTFGSGTRLTVV.

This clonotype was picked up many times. The CDR3 DNA reads as TGTGCCAGCAGCCAAGAAGAGCGGGGGGCCATTCCCGCCAATGAGCAGTTCTTC. This sequence encodes CASSQEERGAIPANEQFF. The chain has TRBV3-1 and TRBJ2-1; 9 bases line up with TRBD2. This CDR3 region has 18 residues. Germline V lookup: CDR1 LGHDT, CDR2 YNNKEL (reference sequence). V shed 0 bases, J shed 6 bases, and the junction held 12 bases outside the gene matches.

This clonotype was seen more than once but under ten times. The CDR3: CASSFGLAGAISTDTQYF. CDR3 DNA sequence: TGTGCCAGCAGCTTCGGACTAGCGGGGGCAATAAGCACAGATACGCAGTATTTT. J is TRBJ2-3 and V is TRBV11-2, with 13 bases fitting TRBD2. CDR3 length: 18 residues. With 3 bases clipped from V and 0 bases from J, the junction kept 6 bases outside the gene matches. Germline V gene lookup returns CDR1 SGHAT and CDR2 FQNNGV.

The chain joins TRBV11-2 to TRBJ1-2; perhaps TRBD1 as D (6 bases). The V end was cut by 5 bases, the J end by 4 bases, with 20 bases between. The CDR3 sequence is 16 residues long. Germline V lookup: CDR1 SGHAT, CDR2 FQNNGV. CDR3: CASSAAGDGGIYGYTF. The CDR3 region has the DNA TGTGCCAGCAGCGCAGCAGGGGACGGCGGGATCTATGGCTACACCTTC.

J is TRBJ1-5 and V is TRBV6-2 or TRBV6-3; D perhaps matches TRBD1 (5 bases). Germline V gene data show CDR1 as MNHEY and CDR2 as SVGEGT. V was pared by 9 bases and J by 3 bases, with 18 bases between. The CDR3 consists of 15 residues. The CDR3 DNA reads TGTGCCAGAATCCCCGGAGACAGTTTCAATCAGCCCCAGCATTTT. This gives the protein CARIPGDSFNQPQHF.

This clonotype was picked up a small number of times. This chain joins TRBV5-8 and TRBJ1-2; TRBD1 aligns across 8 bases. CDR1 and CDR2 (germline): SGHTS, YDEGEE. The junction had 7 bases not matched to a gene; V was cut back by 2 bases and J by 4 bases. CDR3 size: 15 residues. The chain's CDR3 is CASSFRDRTSYGYTF. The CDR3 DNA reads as TGTGCCAGCAGCTTCCGGGACAGGACCTCCTATGGCTACACCTTC.

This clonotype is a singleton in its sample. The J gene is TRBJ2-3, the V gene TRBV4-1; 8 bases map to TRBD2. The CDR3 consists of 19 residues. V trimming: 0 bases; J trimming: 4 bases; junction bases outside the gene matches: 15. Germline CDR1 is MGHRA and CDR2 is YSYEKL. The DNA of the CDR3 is TGCGCCAGCAGCCAAGACTACCTCTTCGGGACTAGTACGCCAGATACGCAGTATTTT. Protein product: CASSQDYLFGTSTPDTQYF.

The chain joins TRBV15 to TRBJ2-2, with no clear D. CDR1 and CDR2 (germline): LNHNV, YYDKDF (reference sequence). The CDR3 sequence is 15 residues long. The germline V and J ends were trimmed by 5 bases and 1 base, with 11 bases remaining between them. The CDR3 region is CATSGFGWNTGELFF. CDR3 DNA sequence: TGTGCCACCAGCGGGTTTGGGTGGAACACCGGGGAGCTGTTTTTT.

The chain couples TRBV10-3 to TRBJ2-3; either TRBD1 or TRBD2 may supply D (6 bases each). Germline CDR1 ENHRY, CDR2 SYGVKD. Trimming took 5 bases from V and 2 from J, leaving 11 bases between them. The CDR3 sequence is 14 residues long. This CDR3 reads CAISSQGLTDTQYF. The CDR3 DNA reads TGTGCCATCAGTTCACAGGGACTCACAGATACGCAGTATTTT.

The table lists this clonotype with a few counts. The CDR3 DNA reads as TGTGCCAGCAGCCCGGTTGGGGGGCGATATACGCAGTATTTT. Its protein is CASSPVGGRYTQYF. The J gene is TRBJ2-3, the V gene TRBV3-1; D possibly matches TRBD1 or TRBD2 (6 bases each). V was pared by 4 bases and J by 7 bases, with 15 bases between. Germline V CDR1 and CDR2: LGHDT, YNNKEL (reference sequence). The CDR3 runs 14 residues.

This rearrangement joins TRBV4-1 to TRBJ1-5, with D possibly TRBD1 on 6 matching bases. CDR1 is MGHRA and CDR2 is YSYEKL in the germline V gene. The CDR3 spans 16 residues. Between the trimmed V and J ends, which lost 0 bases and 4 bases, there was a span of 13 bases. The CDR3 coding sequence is TGCGCCAGCAGCCAAGATCGGACAGCCACAAATCAGCCCCAGCATTTT. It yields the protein CASSQDRTATNQPQHF.

DNA of the CDR3: TGTGCCAGCAGCCATGGATCGCTTATTTGGGATACGCAGTATTTT. Residues: CASSHGSLIWDTQYF. The chain combines TRBV7-8 with TRBJ2-3; no clear D gene. Germline-derived CDR1 and CDR2 are SGHVS and FQNEAQ. The V gene lost 5 bases and the J gene lost 6 bases, with 18 bases spanning the gap. This CDR3 has 15 amino acids.

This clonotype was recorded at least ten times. CDR3 amino acids: CASSIKGTGLYQPQHF. The CDR3 region has the DNA TGTGCCAGTAGTATTAAAGGGACAGGTTTGTATCAGCCCCAGCATTTT. This rearrangement joins TRBV19 to TRBJ1-5; the match to TRBD1 covers 8 bases. V lost 3 bases to trimming and J lost 5 bases; unmatched junction nucleotides: 9. The CDR3 is 16 amino acids. Germline values: CDR1 LNHDA, CDR2 SQIVND (reference sequence).

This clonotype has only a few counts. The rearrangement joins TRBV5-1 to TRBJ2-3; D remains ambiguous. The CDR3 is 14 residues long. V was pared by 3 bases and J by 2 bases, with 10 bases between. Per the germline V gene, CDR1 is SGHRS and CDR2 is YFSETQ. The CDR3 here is CASSSKPDTDTQYF. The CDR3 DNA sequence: TGCGCCAGCAGCTCAAAGCCGGACACAGATACGCAGTATTTT.

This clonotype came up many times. The CDR3 reads CSADGRGPSYNEQFF. The CDR3 nucleotides read TGCAGTGCCGATGGACGGGGGCCCTCCTACAATGAGCAGTTCTTC. The chain uses TRBV20-1 and TRBJ2-1; D possibly matches TRBD1 or TRBD2 (6 bases each). Germline lookup yields CDR1 DFQATT and CDR2 SNEGSKA (reference sequence). There are 15 residues in the CDR3. Trimming took 6 bases from V and 0 from J, leaving 15 bases between them.

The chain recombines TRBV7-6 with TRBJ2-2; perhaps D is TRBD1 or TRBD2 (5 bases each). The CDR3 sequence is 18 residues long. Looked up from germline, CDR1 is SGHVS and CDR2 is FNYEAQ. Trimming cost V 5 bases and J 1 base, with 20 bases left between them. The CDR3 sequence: CASSARDGGNGNTGELFF. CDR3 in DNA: TGTGCCAGCAGCGCACGTGATGGGGGAAATGGGAACACCGGGGAGCTGTTTTTT.

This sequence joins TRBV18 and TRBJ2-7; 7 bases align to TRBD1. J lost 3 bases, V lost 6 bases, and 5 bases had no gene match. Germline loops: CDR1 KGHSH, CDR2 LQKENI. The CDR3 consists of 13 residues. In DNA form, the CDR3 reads TGTGCCAGCTCCCCGACAGGGTTCTACGAGCAGTACTTC. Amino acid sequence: CASSPTGFYEQYF.

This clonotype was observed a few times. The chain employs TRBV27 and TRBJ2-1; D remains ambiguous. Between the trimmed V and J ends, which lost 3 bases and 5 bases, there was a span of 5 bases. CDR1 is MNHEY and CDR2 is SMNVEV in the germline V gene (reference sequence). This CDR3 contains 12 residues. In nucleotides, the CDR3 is TGTGCCAGCAGTTTCCCGGACAATGAGCAGTTCTTC. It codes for CASSFPDNEQFF.